This TCR beta chain was identified in a study of shared clonotypes between healthy human individuals (TCRdb year 2020). General notes on the study: The cohort included a few men and a couple of women between 18 and 49 years of age. To estimate repertoire size and how much clonotypes are shared between individuals, the study performed deep sequencing of blood TCR repertoires from 4 to 6 healthy adults. To increase sequencing depth and limit assay-specific biases, different laboratories used diverse techniques to prepare libraries and sequence TCR repertoires. Per donor, leukapheresis produced somewhere between about 0.8 and 9 billion PBMCs. For each donor, CD4 naive and CD4 memory were each given three plates, CD8 naive was given two plates, and CD8 memory was given one plate.

Spanning cysteine to phenylalanine, the CDR3 consists of 14 amino acids. The entry retains the CDR3 DNA only, 42 bases that are in frame from base 1. V is shortened by 1 base, J by 10 bases, and the region joining them spans 13 bases. Based on the germline V gene (reference sequence), the CDR1 and CDR2 sequences are SEHNR and FQNEAQ. CD8 naive samples were obtained by positive selection for CCR7 among CD45RO-negative cells, yielding a CD45RA+CCR7+ population from which TemRA cells were excluded. The donors were healthy, HIV-negative adults with no recently reported acute infections or vaccinations. Only Caucasian adults living in Nashville, Tennessee, USA were represented among the donors. Blood was collected by leukapheresis, and PBMCs were isolated by Ficoll-Histopaque density gradient centrifugation and then cryopreserved in liquid nitrogen vapor phase. Purity and quantity of every magnetically sorted T cell population were checked by analytical flow cytometry. Each sorted fraction had its genomic DNA isolated and then quantified by UV absorbance on a Nanodrop 2000c.

Using the deep immunoSEQ assay, multiplex PCR amplified TCR CDR3 regions from genomic DNA. Extracted genomic DNA from each cell subset was spread evenly across all wells of several immunoSEQ 96-well plates, with each plate serving as a replicate. For sorted subsets, around 0.2 ug genomic DNA, equal to 25,000 to 35,000 T cell genomes, was loaded into each replicate PCR. Purified libraries were quantified with a Qubit 3.0 fluorometer, sized on a Bioanalyzer 2100, and re-quantified with the KAPA Library Quantification kit. Each immunoSEQ 96-well plate was sequenced on its own single-read 150-cycle Illumina NextSeq 550 flow cell. As for how the authors treated the data: Because only junctional sequences without quality scores were contained in the immunoSEQ output, filtering matching that applied to full-length reads could not be performed. To assign V/J genes and CDR3, sequences were annotated against IMGT germline references using PyIR, a Python wrapper for IgBLAST v1.9. Any read was removed if the V/J assignment was weak (E-value above 1e-6), the CDR3 was missing, or the read contained stop codons, out-of-frame junctions, or ambiguous translated residues. A V3J clonotype was defined by an identical inferred V gene, J gene, and CDR3 amino acid sequence. To compute the percentage overlap between repertoires, the number of shared unique clonotypes was divided by the size of the smaller repertoire. RTK rarefaction, the Chao1 estimator, and Recon v2.1 estimates of unobserved clonotypes were used to assess repertoire richness. For all TCRbeta clonotypes obtained by the gDNA method from a few donors, generation probabilities were computed with OLGA. The table was pulled from immuneACCESS by TCRdb, which kept in-frame rearrangements only. Such tables lose some clones; where checked, under half of the loss comes from unresolved V genes, and the rest has no known cause. D and trimming come from the DNA, and the V and J calls and clone size come from that table. A total of roughly 2.1 million clones appear in this sample, roughly 91% of them only once. In total, the top ten clones hold roughly 1.7% of the sample.

The paper's findings and limits, for the study overall: Pairwise subsampling led to the expectation that sequencing depth would affect the degree of clonotype sharing among donors. Naive subsets generally had larger estimated clonotype richness than memory subsets did. Sampling was restricted to blood, and TCR repertoires in tissue are likely to differ from TCR repertoires in blood. Sharing across a few donors was observed for around 5% of naive CD4, 3% to 4% of naive CD8, 2% to 2.5% of memory CD4, and about 0.4% of memory CD8 clonotypes. Compared with non-shared clonotypes, the clonotypes found in all four sorted-subset donors had higher generation probabilities. Even with the large sequencing depth, rarefaction of the sorted-subset datasets indicated that sequencing was incomplete. Because the study included a small number of donors, the genetic and exposure-history diversity represented was limited.

Notes on this clone: Its antigen remains unidentified. Base qualities are missing; no much larger clone stands one base away.

The material sequenced was naive CD8+ T cells from PBMCs. Explained via the paper, the cell subset or site label denotes: CD45RA+CCR7+. This clonotype was obtained from a man younger than 35 in good health. Some clones in this sample may be carry-over from other donors' samples. This chain joins TRBV7-9 to TRBJ1-4; a tentative D call is TRBD1 (5 bases match). At the DNA level, the sequence is TGTGCCAGCAGCTTAGTAGGGGATCCCCGAAAACTGTTTTTT. It encodes CASSLVGDPRKLFF.